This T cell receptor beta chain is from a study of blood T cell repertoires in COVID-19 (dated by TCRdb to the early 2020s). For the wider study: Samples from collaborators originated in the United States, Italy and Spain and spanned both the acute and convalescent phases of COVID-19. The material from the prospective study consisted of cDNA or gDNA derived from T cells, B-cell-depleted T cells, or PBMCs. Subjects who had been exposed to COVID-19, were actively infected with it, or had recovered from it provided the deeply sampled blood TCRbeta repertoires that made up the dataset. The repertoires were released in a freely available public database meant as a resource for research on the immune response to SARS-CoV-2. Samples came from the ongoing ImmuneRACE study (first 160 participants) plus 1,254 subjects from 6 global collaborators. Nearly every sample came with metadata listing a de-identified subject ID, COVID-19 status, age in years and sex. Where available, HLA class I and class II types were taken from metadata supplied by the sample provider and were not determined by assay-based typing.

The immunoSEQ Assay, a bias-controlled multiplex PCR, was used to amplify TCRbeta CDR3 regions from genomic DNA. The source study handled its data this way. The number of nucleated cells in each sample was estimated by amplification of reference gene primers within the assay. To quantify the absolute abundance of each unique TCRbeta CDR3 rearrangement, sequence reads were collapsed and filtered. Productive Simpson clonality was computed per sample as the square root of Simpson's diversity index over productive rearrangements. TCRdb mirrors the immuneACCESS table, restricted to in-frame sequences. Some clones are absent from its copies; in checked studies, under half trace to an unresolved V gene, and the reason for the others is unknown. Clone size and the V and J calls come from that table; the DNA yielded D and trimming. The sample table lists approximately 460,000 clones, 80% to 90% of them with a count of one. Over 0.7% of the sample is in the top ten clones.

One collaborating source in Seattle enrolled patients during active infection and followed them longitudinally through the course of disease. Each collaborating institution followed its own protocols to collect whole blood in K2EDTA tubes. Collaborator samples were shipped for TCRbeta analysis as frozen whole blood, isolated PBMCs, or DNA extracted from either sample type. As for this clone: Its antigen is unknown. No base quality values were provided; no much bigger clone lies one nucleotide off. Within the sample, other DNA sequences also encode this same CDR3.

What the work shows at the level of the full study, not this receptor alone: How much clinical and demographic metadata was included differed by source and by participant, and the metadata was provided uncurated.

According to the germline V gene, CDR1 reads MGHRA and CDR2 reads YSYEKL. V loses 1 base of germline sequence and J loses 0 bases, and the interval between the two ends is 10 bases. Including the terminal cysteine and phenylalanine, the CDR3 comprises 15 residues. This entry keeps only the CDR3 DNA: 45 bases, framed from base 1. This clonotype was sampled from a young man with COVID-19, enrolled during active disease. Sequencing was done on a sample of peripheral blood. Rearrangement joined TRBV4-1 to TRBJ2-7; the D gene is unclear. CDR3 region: CASSQASGVSYEQYF. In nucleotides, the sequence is TGCGCCAGCAGCCAAGCCAGTGGAGTCTCCTACGAGCAGTACTTC.